Listed below are T cell receptor beta chains from one sample, sequenced in a study of T cells in Graves' hyperthyroidism and ophthalmopathy. TCRdb analysed the multiplex PCR reads with MiXCR anew, one entry per CDR3 protein. The repertoire holds nearly 750,000 distinct CDR3 sequences, with around 40% as singletons. The specimen was blood. These receptors all stem from a woman in her 40s with Graves' hyperthyroidism. The CDR3 runs from the conserved cysteine through the conserved F or W. The D gene is left open where the match is weak. For some rows the clone size is stated as once, few or many, or as a class when expanded; others skip it.

cdr3_length: 17
j_call: TRBJ2-7
clone_size: few
v_call: TRBV19
d_call: TRBD1
cdr3_aa: CASSPIPSDRGEYEQYF
cdr3_nt: TGTGCCAGTAGTCCAATCCCTTCGGACAGGGGGGAGTACGAGCAGTACTTC

cdr3_length: 14
j_call: TRBJ1-3
clone_size: many
v_call: TRBV19
d_call: -
cdr3_aa: CASSERNSGNTIYF
cdr3_nt: TGTGCCAGTAGTGAACGAAACTCTGGAAACACCATATATTTT

cdr3_length: 18
j_call: TRBJ2-7
clone_size: -
v_call: TRBV7-2
d_call: TRBD2
cdr3_aa: CASSQVEASGTSPYEQYF
cdr3_nt: TGCGCCAGCAGCCAAGTTGAAGCCTCCGGGACTAGTCCCTACGAGCAGTACTTC

cdr3_length: 13
j_call: TRBJ1-1
clone_size: -
v_call: TRBV30
d_call: -
cdr3_aa: CAWSVRGVAEAFF
cdr3_nt: TGTGCCTGGAGTGTACGGGGGGTTGCTGAAGCTTTCTTT

cdr3_length: 15
j_call: TRBJ1-3
clone_size: -
v_call: TRBV5-4
d_call: TRBD1
cdr3_aa: CASSSTTGTGNTIYF
cdr3_nt: TGTGCCAGCAGCTCCACGACAGGGACTGGAAACACCATATATTTT

cdr3_length: 15
j_call: TRBJ1-5
clone_size: -
v_call: TRBV7-9
d_call: -
cdr3_aa: CASSLGRDINQPQHF
cdr3_nt: TGTGCCAGCAGCTTAGGCCGGGACATCAATCAGCCCCAGCATTTT

cdr3_length: 14
j_call: TRBJ1-1
clone_size: many
v_call: TRBV7-3
d_call: TRBD1
cdr3_aa: CASSFQGGDTEAFF
cdr3_nt: TGTGCCAGCAGCTTTCAGGGGGGCGACACTGAAGCTTTCTTT

cdr3_length: 20
j_call: TRBJ1-5
clone_size: many
v_call: TRBV15
d_call: -
cdr3_aa: CATSRDALGGKGYSNQPQHF
cdr3_nt: TGTGCCACCAGCAGGGATGCTCTTGGGGGAAAGGGCTATAGCAATCAGCCCCAGCATTTT

cdr3_length: 14
j_call: TRBJ1-1
clone_size: many
v_call: TRBV10-2
d_call: -
cdr3_aa: CASRPGQMNTEAFF
cdr3_nt: TGCGCCAGCAGACCCGGGCAGATGAACACTGAAGCTTTCTTT

cdr3_length: 12
j_call: TRBJ1-3
clone_size: many
v_call: TRBV2
d_call: -
cdr3_aa: CASSEEANTIYF
cdr3_nt: TGTGCCAGCAGTGAAGAGGCTAACACCATATATTTT

cdr3_length: 14
j_call: TRBJ1-1
clone_size: few
v_call: TRBV7-9
d_call: -
cdr3_aa: CASSWGGGYTEAFF
cdr3_nt: TGTGCCAGCAGCTGGGGGGGGGGGTACACTGAAGCTTTCTTT

cdr3_length: 14
j_call: TRBJ2-5
clone_size: -
v_call: TRBV20-1
d_call: -
cdr3_aa: CSARGGWGQETQYF
cdr3_nt: TGCAGTGCTAGAGGCGGGTGGGGGCAAGAGACCCAGTACTTC

cdr3_length: 12
j_call: TRBJ1-3
clone_size: -
v_call: TRBV12-3/TRBV12-4
d_call: -
cdr3_aa: CASTLGENTIYF
cdr3_nt: TGTGCCAGCACTCTTGGTGAGAACACCATATATTTT

cdr3_length: 17
j_call: TRBJ2-5
clone_size: -
v_call: TRBV2
d_call: TRBD1
cdr3_aa: CASSENSGTGFSETQYF
cdr3_nt: TGTGCCAGCAGTGAGAATTCGGGGACAGGGTTTTCGGAGACCCAGTACTTC

cdr3_length: 13
j_call: TRBJ1-5
clone_size: -
v_call: TRBV7-4
d_call: -
cdr3_aa: CASTQEQHQPQHF
cdr3_nt: TGTGCCAGCACCCAAGAACAGCATCAGCCCCAGCATTTT

cdr3_length: 15
j_call: TRBJ1-1
clone_size: few
v_call: TRBV13
d_call: -
cdr3_aa: CASSLGGVRNTEAFF
cdr3_nt: TGTGCCAGCAGCTTAGGCGGAGTAAGGAACACTGAAGCTTTCTTT

cdr3_length: 13
j_call: TRBJ1-6
clone_size: many
v_call: TRBV12-3/TRBV12-4
d_call: -
cdr3_aa: CASSLSGYSPLHF
cdr3_nt: TGTGCCAGCAGTTTAAGTGGATATTCACCCCTCCACTTT

cdr3_length: 17
j_call: TRBJ1-2
clone_size: few
v_call: TRBV6-5
d_call: TRBD1
cdr3_aa: CASSYDRLGQAKNGYTF
cdr3_nt: TGTGCCAGCAGTTATGATCGATTGGGACAGGCAAAGAATGGCTACACCTTC

cdr3_length: 13
j_call: TRBJ1-1
clone_size: many
v_call: TRBV6-5
d_call: -
cdr3_aa: CASSRERNTEAFF
cdr3_nt: TGTGCCAGCAGCCGCGAGAGGAACACTGAAGCTTTCTTT

cdr3_length: 13
j_call: TRBJ1-1
clone_size: many
v_call: TRBV7-8
d_call: TRBD1
cdr3_aa: CASSSTGRTETFF
cdr3_nt: TGTGCCAGCAGTTCGACAGGGAGGACTGAAACTTTCTTT

cdr3_length: 15
j_call: TRBJ2-7
clone_size: many
v_call: TRBV20-1
d_call: TRBD2
cdr3_aa: CSARDGRLAGYEQYF
cdr3_nt: TGCAGTGCTAGAGATGGGCGACTAGCGGGGTACGAGCAGTACTTC

cdr3_length: 14
j_call: TRBJ1-5
clone_size: -
v_call: TRBV2
d_call: -
cdr3_aa: CASSGIYGNQPQHF
cdr3_nt: TGTGCCAGCAGTGGAATATATGGCAATCAGCCCCAGCATTTT

cdr3_length: 14
j_call: TRBJ1-4
clone_size: -
v_call: TRBV11-2
d_call: TRBD1
cdr3_aa: CASTQRQGPEKLFF
cdr3_nt: TGTGCCAGCACCCAAAGACAGGGGCCCGAAAAACTGTTTTTT

cdr3_length: 16
j_call: TRBJ1-5
clone_size: many
v_call: TRBV12-3/TRBV12-4
d_call: -
cdr3_aa: CASRPEGWGINQPQHF
cdr3_nt: TGTGCCAGCAGACCGGAAGGGTGGGGGATCAATCAGCCCCAGCATTTT

cdr3_length: 15
j_call: TRBJ1-5
clone_size: once
v_call: TRBV7-9
d_call: TRBD1
cdr3_aa: CAGSLRDRGGQPQHF
cdr3_nt: TGTGCCGGCAGCTTGCGGGACAGGGGAGGGCAGCCCCAGCATTTT

cdr3_length: 16
j_call: TRBJ1-1
clone_size: many
v_call: TRBV7-3
d_call: -
cdr3_aa: CASSRDFGTNDAEAFF
cdr3_nt: TGTGCCAGCAGCCGTGACTTTGGCACCAATGATGCTGAAGCTTTCTTT

cdr3_length: 13
j_call: TRBJ1-5
clone_size: few
v_call: TRBV27
d_call: -
cdr3_aa: CASSFRDGQPQHF
cdr3_nt: TGTGCCAGCAGTTTCAGGGATGGTCAGCCCCAGCATTTT

cdr3_length: 14
j_call: TRBJ1-1
clone_size: -
v_call: TRBV13
d_call: TRBD1
cdr3_aa: CASSYQTGVTEAFF
cdr3_nt: TGTGCCAGCAGCTATCAGACAGGGGTGACTGAAGCTTTCTTT

cdr3_length: 13
j_call: TRBJ2-7
clone_size: many
v_call: TRBV11-2
d_call: -
cdr3_aa: CASSFVPYYEQYF
cdr3_nt: TGTGCCAGCAGCTTCGTACCTTACTACGAGCAGTACTTC